This T cell receptor (beta chain) was identified during a study of blood T cells in healthy people across ages. A sample-barcoded 5' primer and a J-beta primer mix were used in a second PCR of about 7 to 12 cycles. TCRdb processed the 5' RACE reads anew with MiXCR; each CDR3 protein has one entry. The repertoire includes roughly 680,000 distinct CDR3 sequences, around 50% of them detected once, and 13% sits in the top ten. Concerning this clonotype: A much larger clone differs from this one at a single base, so this may be a read error.

CDR1 and CDR2 (germline): DFQATT, SNEGSKA (reference sequence). The CDR3 is made up of 14 amino acids. This receptor was taken from a woman aged 80 or over in good health. Sequencing was carried out using blood. The chain recombines TRBV20-1 with TRBJ2-1, with 7 bases lining up with TRBD2. The J call could be wrong; TRBJ2-7 is a better fit for the DNA end. The CDR3 here is CSAPSSGHNNEQYF. CDR3 nucleotide sequence: TGCAGTGCTCCTTCTAGCGGACACAACAATGAGCAGTACTTC.